The source of this T cell receptor beta chain is a study of blood T cell repertoires in COVID-19. Study information: The study drew acute and convalescent COVID-19 samples from the United States, Italy and Spain. The cDNA or gDNA used as material had been derived from T cells, B-cell-depleted T cells, or PBMCs.

Germline-derived CDR1 and CDR2 are SGHAT and FQNNGV. With 5 bases clipped from V and 1 base from J, the junction kept 8 bases outside the gene matches. CDR3 length equals 16 residues. Original processing methods: Reference gene primer amplification in the assay estimated nucleated cell counts. Measured with immunoSEQ multiplex PCR; TCRdb has only the in-frame clones, and not every one. V, J and clone size are those of that table, while D and trimming were read from the DNA. The sample records about 150,000 clones, approximately 88% being singletons. Sequencing input: peripheral blood. The receptor's source is a woman aged 60-70 years with acute or convalescent COVID-19. The chain couples TRBV11-2 to TRBJ1-1; 9 bases are shared with TRBD1. This CDR3 reads CASSIPGQGQNTEAFF. The CDR3 DNA follows: TGTGCCAGCAGCATACCGGGACAGGGCCAGAACACTGAAGCTTTCTTT.